The present entry profiles one T cell receptor beta chain with its context. Between the trimmed V and J ends, which lost 3 bases and 4 bases, there was a span of 16 bases. The CDR3 extends over 16 amino acids. Germline loops: CDR1 MDHEN, CDR2 SYDVKM. The repertoire was sequenced with immunoSEQ multiplex PCR; TCRdb's copy has only in-frame clones and lacks some. The repertoire includes roughly 180,000 clones, roughly 79% of them detected once, and 9.5% to 11% sits in the top ten. This sample was included in a study of blood T cell repertoires in COVID-19. Sequencing used peripheral blood. The rearrangement links TRBV28 to TRBJ1-5; tentative D call: TRBD1 (6 bases). The sequence derives from a middle-aged woman with COVID-19, enrolled during active disease. The CDR3 spells CASSLGRGLGNQPQHF. CDR3 bases: TGTGCCAGCAGTTTGGGGCGGGGGCTGGGTAATCAGCCCCAGCATTTT.